One and the same sample provided the 12 T cell receptor beta chains below, sequenced in a study of control samples from healthy donors and cancer patients. The method was immunoSEQ multiplex PCR; TCRdb's version includes in-frame clones alone and lacks a portion of them. Of roughly 14,000 clones in the sample, roughly 80% were seen once. The sequencing sample was made of formalin-fixed, paraffin-embedded tissue. The origin of the receptors is a female donor with lung cancer.

The chain carries TRBV7-9 and TRBJ1-1; 8 nucleotides match TRBD1. With V trimmed by 5 bases and J by 5 bases, 10 bases remained unmatched. In germline, CDR1 is SEHNR, CDR2 FQNEAQ (reference sequence). This CDR3 has 15 residues. The CDR3 DNA reads as TGTGCCAGCAGCCTAGATGGGACAGGAGGGACTGAAGCTTTCTTT. It translates to CASSLDGTGGTEAFF.

V is TRBV25-1 and J is TRBJ1-4, with D unresolved. Germline CDR1 and CDR2: MGHDK and SYGVNS. CDR3 length: 14 amino acids. Trimming took off 3 bases at V and 8 bases at J, with 13 bases between the two ends. CDR3 in DNA: TGTGCCAGCAGTGACTCCGGGGTACGGGAAAAACTGTTTTTT. Its protein is CASSDSGVREKLFF.

CDR3 residues: CASSRGTDLYEQYF. As DNA, the CDR3 is TGTGCCAGCAGCCGCGGGACTGATTTATACGAGCAGTACTTC. The chain recombines TRBV7-8 with TRBJ2-7, with D possibly TRBD2 on 6 matching bases. Germline CDR1 SGHVS, CDR2 FQNEAQ. Trimming took off 5 bases at V and 4 bases at J, with 15 bases between the two ends. The CDR3 extends over 14 amino acids.

J is TRBJ1-1 and V is TRBV12-3 or TRBV12-4; D is unresolved. V gave up 3 bases and J gave up 6 bases, with 8 bases separating them. The CDR3 length is 12 residues. The CDR3 DNA reads as TGTGCCAGCAGTTTCAGCACGGCTGAAGCTTTCTTT. Residues: CASSFSTAEAFF.

The rearrangement links TRBV5-4 to TRBJ2-5, with 9 bases aligning to TRBD2. This CDR3 is built from 16 residues. Trimming took 0 bases from V and 5 from J; bases not matched to a gene: 8. CDR1 is SGHNT and CDR2 is YYREEE in the germline V gene (reference sequence). The chain's CDR3 is CASSLGPLAGGETQYF. CDR3 sequence (DNA): TGTGCCAGCAGCTTGGGGCCTCTGGCGGGAGGGGAGACCCAGTACTTC.

This clone was seen more than once but under ten times. This chain joins TRBV12-3 or TRBV12-4 and TRBJ1-1; weak D call: TRBD1 (5 bases). This CDR3 spans 13 amino acids. Trimming left V 8 bases short and J 4 bases short, with 14 bases between. In DNA, the CDR3 is TGTGCCAGCCTGAGAATGGGGGGCACTGAAGCTTTCTTT. Residues: CASLRMGGTEAFF.

This clone showed up just once. The V and J genes are TRBV28 and TRBJ2-3, with 8 bases identical to TRBD1. V lost 0 bases and J lost 4; bases outside the gene matches: 9. The CDR3 has 17 residues. Germline lookup yields CDR1 MDHEN and CDR2 SYDVKM. For the CDR3, the DNA is TGTGCCAGCAGTTTATGGCCTGCCGGGACAGGTGCAGATACGCAGTATTTT. Residues: CASSLWPAGTGADTQYF. Filled out from reference TRBV28 and TRBJ2-3, the complete variable domain reads DVKVTQSSRYLVKRTGEKVFLECVQDMDHENMFWYRQDPGLGLRLIYFSYDVKMKEKGDIPEGYSVSREKKERFSLILESASTNQTSMYLCASSLWPAGTGADTQYFGPGTRLTVL.

V usage is TRBV5-1 and J usage is TRBJ1-5; TRBD1 matches at 9 bases. J gave up 7 bases and V 0 bases, and 2 bases lay outside the gene matches. Germline CDR1 SGHRS, CDR2 YFSETQ. The CDR3 loop spans 14 amino acids. The CDR3 region is CASSLGQGDQPQHF. CDR3 bases: TGCGCCAGCAGCTTGGGACAGGGGGACCAGCCCCAGCATTTT.

The chain is built from TRBV30 and TRBJ1-2, with D unclear. V was clipped by 3 bases and J by 3 bases, with 14 bases between them. Germline-derived CDR1 and CDR2 are GTSNPN and SVGIG (reference sequence). This CDR3 has 14 residues. The CDR3 DNA reads as TGTGCCTGGAGGCGACCGACCCACTACTATGGCTACACCTTC. Translated, it gives CAWRRPTHYYGYTF.

This clone appeared once. CDR3 DNA sequence: TGTGCCAGCAGCCAAGATACACAGGCTGAAGCTTTCTTT. It translates to CASSQDTQAEAFF. The chain links TRBV4-2 to TRBJ1-1; D might be TRBD1 (5 bases). The V gene's germline CDR1 is LGHNA and CDR2 YNFKEQ. Trimming stripped 0 bases from V and 6 bases from J, with 8 bases between. There are 13 residues in the CDR3.

The chain is built from TRBV6-5 and TRBJ2-2, with 8 nucleotides matching TRBD2. Germline CDR1 is MNHEY and CDR2 is SVGAGI. V shed 6 bases and J 9 bases; nucleotides not matched to a gene: 3. The CDR3 is 12 residues long. The CDR3 here is CASSRGRRELFF. The CDR3 DNA follows: TGTGCCAGCAGCCGCGGGAGGAGGGAGCTGTTTTTT.

The chain combines TRBV5-1 with TRBJ2-2, with 8 bases lining up with TRBD2. There are 15 residues in the CDR3. The germline V gene has CDR1 SGHRS and CDR2 YFSETQ. V dropped 4 bases and J dropped 6; count of bases not matched to a gene: 8. The CDR3 bases are TGCGCCAGCAGCCCGACTAGCGTTTCGGCCGGGGAGCTGTTTTTT. Translated, it gives CASSPTSVSAGELFF.